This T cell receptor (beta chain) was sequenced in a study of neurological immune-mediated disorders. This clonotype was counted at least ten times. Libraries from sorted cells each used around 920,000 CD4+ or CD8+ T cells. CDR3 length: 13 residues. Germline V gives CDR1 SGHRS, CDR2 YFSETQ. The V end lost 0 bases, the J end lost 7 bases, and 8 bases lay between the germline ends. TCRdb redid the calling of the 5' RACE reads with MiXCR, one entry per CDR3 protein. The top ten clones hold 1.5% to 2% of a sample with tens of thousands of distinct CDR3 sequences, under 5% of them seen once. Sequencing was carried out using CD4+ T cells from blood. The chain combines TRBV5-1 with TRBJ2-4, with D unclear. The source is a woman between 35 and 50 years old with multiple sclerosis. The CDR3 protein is CASSLGAENIQYF. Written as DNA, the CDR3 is TGCGCCAGCAGCTTGGGAGCCGAGAACATTCAGTACTTC.